Each of the 12 T cell receptor beta chains below was sequenced from the same sample in a study of CD4 and CD8 cells across lung adenocarcinoma regions. Via MiXCR, TCRdb re-called the PCR reads, giving one row per CDR3 protein. In the table there are some 25,000 distinct CDR3 sequences, 45% to 50% of which are singletons. Sequenced: CD8+ T cells from the center of a lung tumor. These receptors were collected from a male donor with lung adenocarcinoma. The CD4 and CD8 labels of this study may be unreliable.

The chain carries TRBV14 and TRBJ2-4; D remains unclear. The V gene lost 0 bases and the J gene lost 13 bases, with 13 bases spanning the gap. Per the germline V gene, CDR1 is SGHDN and CDR2 is FVKESK. This CDR3 contains 13 residues. This CDR3 is CASSQDTRVRQYF. In nucleotides, the CDR3 is TGTGCCAGCAGCCAAGATACTCGAGTTCGGCAGTACTTC.

V gene TRBV10-3 combines with J gene TRBJ1-1; TRBD1 matches 7 bases. Per germline, CDR1 ENHRY and CDR2 SYGVKD. The CDR3 runs 14 residues. V gave up 8 bases and J gave up 0 bases; unmatched junction bases: 6. CDR3 sequence: CAIRQGVMNTEAFF. The CDR3 DNA reads as TGTGCCATCCGACAGGGCGTCATGAACACTGAAGCTTTCTTT.

This clonotype was counted at least ten times. This rearrangement joins TRBV4-1 to TRBJ2-1; D may be TRBD1 (6 bases). Deletions cut 0 bases from V and 1 base from J, with 7 bases between. The CDR3 has 15 amino acids. Germline CDR1 and CDR2: MGHRA and YSYEKL. The CDR3 reads CASSQDRGSYNEQFF. CDR3 coding DNA: TGCGCCAGCAGCCAAGACAGGGGATCCTACAATGAGCAGTTCTTC.

This clonotype is medium-sized. This chain connects TRBV27 to TRBJ2-1, with D maybe TRBD1 (5 bases). Trimming left V 5 bases short and J 7 bases short, with 21 bases between. Germline-derived CDR1 and CDR2 are MNHEY and SMNVEV (reference sequence). This CDR3 is 16 amino acids long. The CDR3: CASSLQGPTGGNEQFF. Here the CDR3 DNA reads TGTGCCAGCAGTCTCCAGGGCCCAACGGGTGGTAATGAGCAGTTCTTC.

Comment on this clonotype: One end of the junction fails to match germline, which may point to a read error. The chain combines TRBV12-3 or TRBV12-4 with TRBJ2-4; either TRBD1 or TRBD2 may fit D (5 bases each). CDR3 length equals 16 residues. The CDR3 region is CASRASGLKAKDMQYF. The CDR3 coding sequence is TGTGCCAGCCGCGCCTCGGGGCTGAAAGCCAAAGACATGCAGTACTTC.

This clonotype was counted many times. V and J are TRBV10-1 and TRBJ2-5; 11 nucleotides agree with TRBD2. The V segment lost 7 bases and the J segment 5 bases; nucleotides outside the gene matches: 9. Germline V CDR1 and CDR2: WNHNN, SYGVQD (reference sequence). This CDR3 has 15 amino acids. For the CDR3, the DNA is TGCGCCAGCACAGTTGATAGCGGGAGGGCCGAGACCCAGTACTTC. Its protein product is CASTVDSGRAETQYF.

This clonotype was seen ten or more times. The chain joins TRBV10-3 to TRBJ2-2; D uncertain. The CDR3 runs to 14 residues. Germline values: CDR1 ENHRY, CDR2 SYGVKD. V gave up 0 bases and J gave up 6 bases, with 8 bases separating them. The DNA for the CDR3 is TGTGCCATCAGTGAGTCGATTGGGTCCGGGGAGCTGTTTTTT. The encoded protein is CAISESIGSGELFF.

On this clonotype: Relative to the germline gene, one junction end is altered; a read error may explain this. The V call is TRBV4-1, the J call TRBJ2-3; possibly TRBD1 or TRBD2 for D (6 bases each). The CDR3 covers 16 residues. From germline, CDR1 is MGHRA and CDR2 YSYEKL. The CDR3 reads CASRGMGGLSTDTQYF. CDR3 bases: TGCGCCAGCAGGGGGATGGGGGGCCTTAGCACAGATACGCAGTATTTC.

This CDR3 reads CASSQGGRHNEQFF. The CDR3 bases are TGTGCCAGCAGCCAGGGCGGGAGACACAATGAGCAGTTCTTC. The rearrangement uses TRBV14 and TRBJ2-1; TRBD2 aligns across 7 bases. Germline loops: CDR1 SGHDN, CDR2 FVKESK. The CDR3 is 14 amino acids. After removal of 3 bases from V and 5 bases from J, the junction contained 4 bases not matched to a gene.

Comments on this clonotype: The junction departs from the called germline gene at one end, perhaps through a read error. This chain uses TRBV10-3 with TRBJ2-3, with D possibly TRBD2 on 6 matching bases. The CDR3 totals 15 residues. Germline V gives CDR1 ENHRY, CDR2 SYGVKD. The CDR3 here is CGVGEVGRDKDTQYF. The CDR3 bases are TGTGGCGTGGGGGAGGTGGGGCGTGACAAAGATACCCAGTACTTT.

This clonotype was seen many times. V gene TRBV6-1 combines with J gene TRBJ2-7, with D unresolved. This CDR3 has 13 amino acids. Germline V gene data show CDR1 as MNHNS and CDR2 as SASEGT. V gave up 1 base and J gave up 3 bases, with 7 bases separating them. DNA of the CDR3: TGTGCCAGCAGTGAAGACGGGTTCTACGAGCAGTACTTC. As protein: CASSEDGFYEQYF.

Turning to this clonotype: Since no conserved phenylalanine or tryptophan closes the CDR3, a read error is the likely cause. The DNA is left out, because the CDR3 cannot be placed on it with certainty; the CDR3 is given as TCRdb lists it. The rearrangement uses TRBV7-2 and TRBJ2-7; the DNA was not used to check the table's D call, TRBD1. The CDR3 has 9 amino acids, counting both end residues. Germline CDR1 is SGHTA and CDR2 is FQGNSA. The CDR3 sequence is CASSAVGAG.